This T cell receptor (beta chain) is drawn from a study of T cell changes during pregnancy in multiple sclerosis. The CDR3 spans 15 residues. V lost 0 bases and J 2 bases, leaving 8 bases between the germline ends. Per germline, CDR1 MRHNA and CDR2 SNTAGT. Some clones are missing from TCRdb's copy, which holds only in-frame ones; the method was immunoSEQ multiplex PCR. The sample carries approximately 71,000 clones, about 92% recorded once. The sample in question was peripheral blood, obtained in the third trimester of pregnancy. This chain connects TRBV6-4 to TRBJ1-5, with D perhaps TRBD1 (6 bases). The receptor's source is a female donor with multiple sclerosis, enrolled in a pregnancy study. The DNA for the CDR3 is TGTGCCAGCAGTGACTCCCCAGGGGGCAATCAGCCCCAGCATTTT. Residues: CASSDSPGGNQPQHF.